This T cell receptor beta chain was identified during a study of regulatory T cells in long-lasting Graves disease. Researchers made TCR beta libraries by using iRepertoire HTBI primers and running Arm-PCR on CDR3 regions. From the multiplex PCR reads, TCRdb called clonotypes with MiXCR, one entry per CDR3 protein. Here the sample spans some 250,000 distinct CDR3 sequences, around 20% being singletons. The time point denotes: newly diagnosed GD, antithyroid drugs for less than 3 months. PBMC RNA was the source of the TCR library. This clonotype has at least ten counts. V was pared by 1 base and J by 4 bases, with 13 bases between. Germline V CDR1 and CDR2: MNHNS, SASEGT. This CDR3 is 15 amino acids long.

The chain uses TRBV6-1 and TRBJ1-2, with D maybe TRBD1 (6 bases). The receptor comes from a female donor with Graves disease. The sample consisted of peripheral blood mononuclear cells (PBMCs), taken at new diagnosis, from a patient treated with antithyroid drugs. DNA for the CDR3: TGTGCCAGCAGTGAAGGGCCAGGGGCGGGCTATGGCTACACCTTC. Amino acid sequence: CASSEGPGAGYGYTF.